This TCR beta chain came from a study of blood T cell repertoires in COVID-19. Study-level background: Whether acute or convalescent, the COVID-19 samples came from the United States, Italy and Spain.

Per the original data handling: Scientists estimated how many nucleated cells there were by amplifying reference gene primers. Only in-frame clones appear in the TCRdb table, and some are missing; sequencing was by immunoSEQ multiplex PCR. Clonal size and the V and J genes are those of that table, whereas D and trimming came from the DNA. This table holds over 350,000 clones, approximately 87% found once. V lost 4 bases and J lost 0; bases outside the gene matches: 2. The CDR3 spans 13 residues. Germline values: CDR1 SQVTM, CDR2 ANQGSEA. This clone was found a few times. The source material was PBMCs or T cells enriched from blood (not recorded which). The rearrangement uses TRBV29-1 and TRBJ2-7; 8 bases map to TRBD2. The TCR sequence derives from a woman between 45 and 65 years old who had recovered from COVID-19. The CDR3 nucleotides are TGCAGCGTTGTAGCGGGGTTCTCCTACGAGCAGTACTTC. Translating gives CSVVAGFSYEQYF.